This T cell receptor (beta chain) was identified in a study of OX40 agonist ivuxolimab in advanced cancers. The table came from immunoSEQ multiplex PCR; TCRdb's copy has only in-frame clones and leaves some out. The sample yields about 26,000 clones, roughly 90% seen once. In germline, CDR1 is ENHRY, CDR2 SYGVKD. The CDR3 loop spans 18 amino acids. Trimming removed 3 bases at V and 4 bases at J, with 24 bases between. Specimen: CD4+ or CD8+ T cells sorted from blood, collected in a trial of the OX40 agonist ivuxolimab. This sequence originates from an adult with an advanced solid tumor such as melanoma, head and neck, liver or kidney cancer. V is TRBV10-3 and J is TRBJ2-5, with D tentatively TRBD1 (6 bases). Written as DNA, the CDR3 is TGTGCCATCAGTGACGACAGGAACACTAGGTCAGGGGTAGAGACCCAGTACTTC. Translated: CAISDDRNTRSGVETQYF.